Here is one TCR beta chain with its context. Its antigen remains unidentified. No much larger clonotype is one base removed from it; base qualities were not supplied. The source of the sample is a study of cytotoxic CD8 clonotypes in ibrutinib-treated CLL (dated by TCRdb to about 2021). Study-wide context: The cohort was composed of under 12 relapsed/refractory and around 14 treatment-naive patients; IGHV unmutated status was identified in approximately 18 patients. Responses were partial in some 24 patients and complete in 2; after median around 65 months follow-up, about 14 stayed in remission and some twelve progressed. Samples at response were collected after a median of about 12 months of treatment, with a range of roughly 6 to 40 months. On average, each sample had roughly 250,000 productive templates and more than 85,000 productive rearrangements. Longitudinal samples were available for about 30% of the roughly 86 trial participants. Cryopreserved peripheral blood mononuclear cells were collected at three points: before therapy, at response, and at either sustained remission or disease progression. All remission and progressive disease samples were collected while patients were still receiving ibrutinib.

As encoded in the germline V gene (reference sequence), CDR1 is LNHDA while CDR2 is SQIVND. Trimming removed 5 bases from V and 2 bases from J, leaving 9 bases between the germline ends. The CDR3, cysteine through phenylalanine, is 13 amino acids long. Only the CDR3 part of the read is kept: 39 bases, read in frame from the first base. On the study overall, not on this receptor specifically: At baseline, clonality was higher than in age-matched healthy donors and showed a strong correlation with circulating CD8+ T-cell counts. Sampling times were not matched between patients in sustained remission and patients whose disease was progressing, and lymph node repertoires were not examined. Public clonotypes were found to be uncommon and were observed to contract or remain stable during treatment; the increase in clonality was shown to reflect expansion of private clonotypes at ibrutinib response. Clonality rose at ibrutinib response, remained stable during sustained remission, and dropped back toward baseline at progression.

Per the publication, the time point label means: progressive disease on ibrutinib. For TCR beta library preparation, roughly 2 micrograms of genomic DNA were isolated from cryopreserved PBMCs. High-throughput TCR beta sequencing was performed on longitudinal blood samples from CLL patients receiving ibrutinib monotherapy. Patients were enrolled in a phase 2 open-label single-center ibrutinib monotherapy trial. The goal of deep resolution MiSeq sequencing was a depth between 1 in 1 million and 1 in 200,000 T cells, and coverage averaged 10x per clonotype. The immunoSEQ hsTCRB Kit was used to generate TCR beta libraries. Per the source publication's procedure: The data were analyzed with ImmunoSEQ Analyzer and ImmunoSEQ Data Assistant, and V, D and J gene assignments followed IMGT definitions. Clonality, which ranges from 0 to 1, was calculated by subtracting the normalized Shannon entropy of productive rearrangement frequencies from one. Public clonotype analysis was restricted to overrepresented clonotypes comprising at least 0.05% of each patient's repertoire. About a dozen repertoires from age-matched healthy donors, obtained from immuneACCESS, served as clonality controls. TCRdb took this table from immuneACCESS and kept in-frame rearrangements with V and J called. Such tables lack part of the clones; where checked against another copy, unresolved V genes explain under half of the gap, and the rest is unexplained. Clone size and the V and J calls come from that table; the DNA yielded D and trimming. For this sample there are approximately 170,000 clones; 88% appear just once. The top ten clonotypes cover 3% of the sample.

This receptor was obtained from a human donor with chronic lymphocytic leukemia. The sample consisted of PBMCs, taken at disease progression, from a patient treated with ibrutinib. The receptor chain draws on TRBV19 and TRBJ1-2; the D gene is not confidently resolved. DNA sequence: TGTGCCAGTAGTCCTGACACAAACTATGGCTACACCTTC. It codes for CASSPDTNYGYTF.